A single sample gave rise to the 16 T cell receptor beta chains below, sequenced in a study of OX40 agonist ivuxolimab in advanced cancers. Produced via immunoSEQ multiplex PCR; TCRdb's table is partial and in-frame only. The table lists 52,000 or so clones, 84% of them singletons. Sequencing was performed on CD4+ or CD8+ T cells sorted from blood, taken in a trial of the OX40 agonist ivuxolimab. These receptors were obtained from an adult with an advanced solid tumor such as melanoma, head and neck, liver or kidney cancer.

CDR3 region: CASSLKGVSTEAFF. The DNA for the CDR3 is TGTGCCAGCAGCTTAAAGGGAGTGAGCACTGAAGCTTTCTTT. The rearrangement uses TRBV13 and TRBJ1-1; D not certain. CDR1 PRHDT and CDR2 FYEKMQ come from the germline V gene (reference sequence). The germline V and J ends were trimmed by 2 bases and 4 bases, with 11 bases remaining between them. The CDR3 sequence is 14 residues long.

The rearrangement links TRBV5-4 to TRBJ1-2; 7 bases align to TRBD1. There are 13 residues in the CDR3. V lost 4 bases and J lost 3; bases outside the gene matches: 3. Germline CDR1 reads SGHNT; CDR2 reads YYREEE (reference sequence). CDR3 region: CASSTGQYYGYTF. In DNA form, the CDR3 reads TGTGCCAGCAGCACGGGACAGTACTATGGCTACACCTTC.

The chain carries TRBV27 and TRBJ2-7, with a tentative D call TRBD2 (5 bases). CDR3 length equals 14 residues. V lost 2 bases and J 4 bases, leaving 12 bases between the germline ends. Germline CDR1 reads MNHEY; CDR2 reads SMNVEV (reference sequence). Here the CDR3 reads CASSLRKGAYEQYF. The CDR3 DNA reads as TGTGCCAGCAGTTTAAGGAAGGGAGCTTACGAGCAGTACTTC.

The V gene is TRBV5-1, the J gene TRBJ1-3; D possibly corresponds to TRBD1 (6 bases). Trimming stripped 6 bases from V and 4 bases from J, with 20 bases between. Germline lookup yields CDR1 SGHRS and CDR2 YFSETQ. The CDR3 contains 16 residues. This CDR3 reads CASTLIPGATGNTIYF. In DNA form, the CDR3 reads TGCGCCAGCACCCTTATACCAGGGGCGACGGGAAACACCATATATTTT.

This chain uses TRBV4-1 with TRBJ2-3, with 15 bases identical to TRBD2. J lost 2 bases, V lost 4 bases, and 4 bases had no gene match. CDR1 is MGHRA and CDR2 is YSYEKL in the germline V gene. This CDR3 contains 17 residues. This chain's CDR3 is CASSPGTSGGFTDTQYF. The CDR3 nucleotides are TGCGCCAGCAGCCCCGGGACTAGCGGGGGGTTCACAGATACGCAGTATTTT.

The V call is TRBV19, the J call TRBJ1-5; D is uncertain. CDR1 and CDR2 from the germline V gene are LNHDA and SQIVND (reference sequence). V lost 5 bases to trimming and J lost 3 bases, with 14 bases between them. The CDR3 has 15 residues. The CDR3 loop is CASSLTWDFNQPQHF. The CDR3 DNA is TGTGCCAGTAGTCTCACTTGGGATTTCAATCAGCCCCAGCATTTT.

The genes are TRBV10-2 and TRBJ1-2; D gene unclear. Trimming pared 2 bases from V and 5 bases from J, leaving 12 bases between. The CDR3 spans 14 residues. CDR1 and CDR2 (germline): WSHSY, SAAADI. In DNA form, the CDR3 reads TGCGCCAGCAGTGAGGAACGGACGGTTTATGGCTACACCTTC. This gives the protein CASSEERTVYGYTF.

V and J are TRBV2 and TRBJ2-5; 11 nucleotides match TRBD1. Germline V lookup: CDR1 SNHLY, CDR2 FYNNEI. The J segment lost 5 bases and the V segment lost 6 bases, leaving 5 bases of the junction unmatched. The CDR3 runs 14 residues. This chain's CDR3 is CASSRDRGGETQYF. The CDR3 nucleotides are TGTGCCAGCAGCCGGGACAGGGGGGGGGAGACCCAGTACTTC.

CDR3 bases: TGTGCCAGCAGCTGGGGAGAGGGCGGTCAGCCCCAGCATTTT. It codes for CASSWGEGGQPQHF. The chain links TRBV11-2 to TRBJ1-5; unclear D gene. The germline CDR1 and CDR2 sequences are SGHAT and FQNNGV. The V end was cut by 4 bases, the J end by 6 bases, with 13 bases between. CDR3 length: 14 residues. The full variable domain, rest sourced from reference TRBV11-2 and TRBJ1-5, is EAGVAQSPRYKIIEKRQSVAFWCNPISGHATLYWYQQILGQGPKLLIQFQNNGVVDDSQLPKDRFSAERLKGVDSTLKIQPAKLEDSAVYLCASSWGEGGQPQHFGDGTRLSIL.

The V and J genes are TRBV4-1 and TRBJ2-3; TRBD2 agrees at 10 bases. Trimming at V came to 1 base and at J to 3 bases, leaving 4 bases not matched to a gene. CDR1 is MGHRA and CDR2 is YSYEKL in the germline V gene. The CDR3 length is 16 residues. The CDR3 DNA is TGCGCCAGCAGCCAAGCCCCTAGCGGGGGAACAGATACGCAGTATTTT. This translates into CASSQAPSGGTDTQYF.

This clone has only a few counts. The chain employs TRBV6-5 and TRBJ2-5, with D uncertain. CDR1 MNHEY and CDR2 SVGAGI come from the germline V gene. The V end lost 4 bases, the J end lost 3 bases, and 12 bases lay between the germline ends. CDR3 size: 14 residues. The CDR3 loop is CASSSYSPKETQYF. DNA for the CDR3: TGTGCCAGCAGTTCTTACTCCCCGAAAGAGACCCAGTACTTC.

The chain has TRBV18 and TRBJ1-2; a weak D match, TRBD1 (6 bases). This CDR3 is built from 15 residues. Germline V gene data show CDR1 as KGHSH and CDR2 as LQKENI. V was cut by 2 bases and J by 2 bases, with 12 bases left in between. The chain's CDR3 is CASSPRDKRNYGYTF. CDR3 in DNA: TGTGCCAGCTCACCAAGGGACAAGAGAAACTATGGCTACACCTTC.

V gene TRBV5-1 combines with J gene TRBJ2-5, with D uncertain. The CDR3 consists of 15 residues. CDR1 and CDR2 from the germline V gene are SGHRS and YFSETQ. Trimming took 4 bases from V and 5 from J, leaving 18 bases between them. The CDR3 DNA reads as TGCGCCAGCAGCCTCACACCCTTAACGGAGGAGACCCAGTACTTC. Protein sequence: CASSLTPLTEETQYF.

The chain recombines TRBV30 with TRBJ2-5; either TRBD1 or TRBD2 may fit D (5 bases each). This CDR3 comprises 14 residues. Looked up from germline, CDR1 is GTSNPN and CDR2 is SVGIG (reference sequence). Between the trimmed V and J ends, which lost 0 bases and 5 bases, there was a span of 13 bases. Here the CDR3 reads CAWSVRGQWETQYF. DNA for the CDR3: TGTGCCTGGAGTGTACGGGGCCAGTGGGAGACCCAGTACTTC.

This chain connects TRBV6-1 to TRBJ2-4; D ambiguous. Germline CDR1 is MNHNS and CDR2 is SASEGT. V dropped 2 bases and J dropped 0 bases, with 11 bases sitting between them. CDR3 size: 16 residues. The CDR3 is CASSEPAVLAKNIQYF. For the CDR3, the DNA is TGTGCCAGCAGTGAACCCGCGGTACTAGCCAAAAACATTCAGTACTTC.

The chain recombines TRBV29-1 with TRBJ2-1; tentatively, D is TRBD1 (5 bases). CDR3 length: 13 residues. The germline V and J ends were trimmed by 4 bases and 0 bases, with 7 bases remaining between them. Germline V gene sequence: CDR1 SQVTM, CDR2 ANQGSEA. The CDR3 region is CSVGTFSYNEQFF. Written as DNA, the CDR3 is TGCAGCGTTGGGACATTCTCCTACAATGAGCAGTTCTTC.